This T cell receptor beta chain was captured in a study of T cell responses to AZD1222 COVID-19 vaccine. Germline loops: CDR1 MNHNS, CDR2 SASEGT. This CDR3 region has 15 residues. Trimming took 3 bases from V and 5 from J; bases not matched to a gene: 5. Broader study findings: The number of AZD1222 recipients seropositive at baseline was only six. Mostly white British, mostly female donors; authors suggested clonal diversity may be underestimated. Repertoires in all cases were sampled only once the peak T cell response had passed. Researchers report vaccine-associated CD4 TCRs spanning spike, with dominance at 160-218 and 743-854.

Here immunoSEQ multiplex PCR was the method, and the copy in TCRdb shows in-frame clones only, minus some. The sample has around 53,000 clones, around 85% seen once; the top ten hold approximately 19%. Remarks on this clone: What it binds is not known.

The sequencing here drew on peripheral blood, taken on day 0 of MenACWY control vaccination. The genes are TRBV6-1 and TRBJ2-3, with TRBD2 matching over 10 bases. This clonotype was sampled from an adult in good health. In nucleotides, the CDR3 is TGTGCCAGCAGTGACCCAGCGGGAGGGGTAGATACGCAGTATTTT. Translating it yields CASSDPAGGVDTQYF.